This T cell receptor beta chain is from a study of blood T cell repertoires in COVID-19. Clones were sequenced by immunoSEQ multiplex PCR, and TCRdb holds only the in-frame ones, with some missing. Found here are about 410,000 clones, about 88% of them singletons; the top ten hold less than 2%. The CDR3 totals 13 residues. V trimming: 5 bases; J trimming: 4 bases; junction bases outside the gene matches: 4. CDR1 and CDR2 (germline): MDHEN, SYDVKM. The sequenced sample was peripheral blood. The chain joins TRBV28 to TRBJ1-2; 7 nucleotides align to TRBD1. The TCR originated in a woman between 40 and 50 years old with COVID-19, enrolled during active disease. The CDR3 DNA reads TGTGCCAGCAGTAGGGGACAGCCCTATGGCTACACCTTC. Its translation is CASSRGQPYGYTF.